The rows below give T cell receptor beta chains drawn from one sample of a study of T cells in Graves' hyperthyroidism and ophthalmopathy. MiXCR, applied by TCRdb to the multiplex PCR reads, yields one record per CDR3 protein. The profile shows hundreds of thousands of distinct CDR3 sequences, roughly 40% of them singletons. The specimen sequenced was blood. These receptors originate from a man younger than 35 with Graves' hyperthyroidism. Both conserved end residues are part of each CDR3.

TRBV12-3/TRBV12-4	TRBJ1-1	CASSQQRGTEAFF
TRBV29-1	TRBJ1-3	CSVERTGPSGNTIYF
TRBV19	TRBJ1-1	CASSIFRDRANTEAFF
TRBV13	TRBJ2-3	CASIRGSSTDTQYF
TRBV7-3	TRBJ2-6	CASSVWGGTVGAGANVLTF
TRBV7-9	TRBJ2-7	CASSPGQGLGGMQF
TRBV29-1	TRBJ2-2	CSVEDPPRARTGELFF
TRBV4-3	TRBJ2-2	CASSQEDWGPGELFF
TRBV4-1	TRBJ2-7	CASSQVQSLYEQYF
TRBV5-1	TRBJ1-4	CASSWVTGTNEKLFF
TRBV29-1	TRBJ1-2	CSQDQDGYGYTF
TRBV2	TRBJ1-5	CASSVGGHGDQPQHF
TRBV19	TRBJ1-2	CASSSGRDYGYTF
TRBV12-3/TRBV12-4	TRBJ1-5	CASSKGIHQPQHF
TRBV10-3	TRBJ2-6	CAISEVSWRGANVLTF
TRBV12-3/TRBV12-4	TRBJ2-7	CASSFAAEGYEQYF
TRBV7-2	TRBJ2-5	CASLTPAGETQYF
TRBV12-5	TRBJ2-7	CASGLGTSSEQYF